Only one count was recorded for the clone carrying this T cell receptor beta chain. Enrollment of patients from Seattle took place during active infection, with longitudinal follow-up. CDR3 length equals 15 residues. V dropped 3 bases and J dropped 5; count of bases not matched to a gene: 5. Germline loops: CDR1 SGHNT, CDR2 YYREEE (reference sequence). This specimen comes from a study of blood T cell repertoires in COVID-19. The protocol was immunoSEQ multiplex PCR, while the TCRdb copy is restricted to in-frame clones and leaves out a portion. The table lists 150,000 to 250,000 clones, around 79% of them singletons.

The specimen sequenced was peripheral blood. This receptor was obtained from a woman aged 40 to 50 with COVID-19, enrolled during active disease. The gene calls are TRBV5-4 and TRBJ2-1, with 10 bases lining up with TRBD2. The CDR3 is CASSYGGLANNEQFF. The CDR3 nucleotides read TGTGCCAGCAGCTACGGGGGACTAGCGAACAATGAGCAGTTCTTC.